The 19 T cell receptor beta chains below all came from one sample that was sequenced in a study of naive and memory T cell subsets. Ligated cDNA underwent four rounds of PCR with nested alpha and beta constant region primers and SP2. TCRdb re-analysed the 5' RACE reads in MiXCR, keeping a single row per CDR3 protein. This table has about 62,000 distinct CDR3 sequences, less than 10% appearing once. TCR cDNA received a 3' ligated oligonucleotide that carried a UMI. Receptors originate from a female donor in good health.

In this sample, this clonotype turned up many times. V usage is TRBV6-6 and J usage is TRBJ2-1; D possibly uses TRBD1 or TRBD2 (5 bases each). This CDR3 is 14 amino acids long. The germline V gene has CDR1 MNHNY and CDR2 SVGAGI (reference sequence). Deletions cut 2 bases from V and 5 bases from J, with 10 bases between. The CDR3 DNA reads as TGTGCCAGCAGTTACCGTGGGACCAACAATGAGCAGTTCTTC. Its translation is CASSYRGTNNEQFF.

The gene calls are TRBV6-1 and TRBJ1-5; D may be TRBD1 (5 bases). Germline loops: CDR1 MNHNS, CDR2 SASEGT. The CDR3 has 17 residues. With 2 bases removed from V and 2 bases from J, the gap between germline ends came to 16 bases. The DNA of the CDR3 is TGTGCCAGCAGTGAAAGGATGGGTAGGGGCGGCAATCAGCCCCAGCATTTT. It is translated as CASSERMGRGGNQPQHF.

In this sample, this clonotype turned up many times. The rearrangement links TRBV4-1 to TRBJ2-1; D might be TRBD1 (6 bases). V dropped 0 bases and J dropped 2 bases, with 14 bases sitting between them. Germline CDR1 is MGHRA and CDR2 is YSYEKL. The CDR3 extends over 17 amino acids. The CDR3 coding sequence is TGCGCCAGCAGCCAAGATGGTACGGACAGCCCCTACAATGAGCAGTTCTTC. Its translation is CASSQDGTDSPYNEQFF.

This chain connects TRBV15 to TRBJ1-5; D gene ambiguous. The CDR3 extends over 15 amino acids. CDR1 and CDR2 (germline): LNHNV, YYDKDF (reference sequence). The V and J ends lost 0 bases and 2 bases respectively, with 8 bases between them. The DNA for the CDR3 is TGTGCCACCAGCAGAGATATGGTTGGCAATCAGCCCCAGCATTTT. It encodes CATSRDMVGNQPQHF.

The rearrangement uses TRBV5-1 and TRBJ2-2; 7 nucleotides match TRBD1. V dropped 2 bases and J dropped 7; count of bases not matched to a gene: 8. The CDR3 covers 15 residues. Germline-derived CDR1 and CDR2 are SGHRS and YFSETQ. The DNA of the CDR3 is TGCGCCAGCAGCTTAACACAGGGGCGCGGCGGGGAGCTGTTTTTT. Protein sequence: CASSLTQGRGGELFF.

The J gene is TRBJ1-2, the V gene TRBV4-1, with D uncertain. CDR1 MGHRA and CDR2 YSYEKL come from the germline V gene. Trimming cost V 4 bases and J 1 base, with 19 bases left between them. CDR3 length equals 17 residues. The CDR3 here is CASSPEDGVRGNYGYTF. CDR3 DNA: TGCGCCAGCAGCCCGGAGGATGGGGTCCGGGGTAACTATGGCTACACCTTC.

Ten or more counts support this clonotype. In nucleotides, the CDR3 is TGTGCCAGCAGGGGGACAGGGGAAAACATTCAGTACTTC. Translation gives CASRGTGENIQYF. J is TRBJ2-4 and V is TRBV28; 10 nucleotides match TRBD1. The V gene end was trimmed by 6 bases and the J gene end by 5 bases; junction bases not matched to a gene: 1. The germline V gene encodes CDR1 MDHEN and CDR2 SYDVKM. The CDR3 is 13 amino acids.

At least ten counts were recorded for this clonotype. Here the CDR3 DNA reads TGTGCCAGCAGTATTACCCAAGTAGCGGACCCCTACAATGAGCAGTTCTTC. This codes for CASSITQVADPYNEQFF. This chain links TRBV6-2 or TRBV6-3 with TRBJ2-1; D is possibly TRBD2 (6 bases). Germline assignment: CDR1 MNHEY and CDR2 SVGEGT. Deletions cut 5 bases from V and 2 bases from J, with 19 bases between. The CDR3 runs 17 residues.

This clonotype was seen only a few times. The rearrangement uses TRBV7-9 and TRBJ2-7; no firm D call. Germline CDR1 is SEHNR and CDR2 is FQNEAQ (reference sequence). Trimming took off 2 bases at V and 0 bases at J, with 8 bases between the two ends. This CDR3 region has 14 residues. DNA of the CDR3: TGTGCCAGCAGCTTATCCTCCTCCTCCTACGAGCAGTACTTC. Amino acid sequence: CASSLSSSSYEQYF.

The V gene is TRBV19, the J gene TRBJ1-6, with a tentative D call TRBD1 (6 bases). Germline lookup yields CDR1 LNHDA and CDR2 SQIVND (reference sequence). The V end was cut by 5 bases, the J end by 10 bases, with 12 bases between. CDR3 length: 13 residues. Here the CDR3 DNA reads TGTGCCAGTAGTGTAACAGGGAACTCACCCCTCCACTTT. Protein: CASSVTGNSPLHF. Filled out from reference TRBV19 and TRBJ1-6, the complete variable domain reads DGGITQSPKYLFRKEGQNVTLSCEQNLNHDAMYWYRQDPGQGLRLIYYSQIVNDFQKGDIAEGYSVSREKKESFPLTVTSAQKNPTAFYLCASSVTGNSPLHFGNGTRLTVT.

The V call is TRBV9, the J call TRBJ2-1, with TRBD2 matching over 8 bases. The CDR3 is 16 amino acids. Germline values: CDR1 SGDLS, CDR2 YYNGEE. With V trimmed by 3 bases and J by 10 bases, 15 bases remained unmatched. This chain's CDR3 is CASSATPVLAVGEQFF. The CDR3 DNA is TGTGCCAGCAGCGCAACTCCGGTACTAGCGGTAGGGGAGCAGTTCTTC. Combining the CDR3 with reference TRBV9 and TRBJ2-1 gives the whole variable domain DSGVTQTPKHLITATGQRVTLRCSPRSGDLSVYWYQQSLDQGLQFLIQYYNGEERAKGNILERFSAQQFPDLHSELNLSSLELGDSALYFCASSATPVLAVGEQFFGPGTRLTVL.

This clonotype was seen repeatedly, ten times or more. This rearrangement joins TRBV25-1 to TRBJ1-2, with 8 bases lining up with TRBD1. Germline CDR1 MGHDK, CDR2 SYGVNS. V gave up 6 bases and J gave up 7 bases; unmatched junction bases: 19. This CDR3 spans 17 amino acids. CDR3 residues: CASRDGGQRTGYGGYTF. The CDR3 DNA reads TGTGCCAGCAGAGATGGGGGGCAAAGGACAGGGTATGGTGGCTACACCTTC.

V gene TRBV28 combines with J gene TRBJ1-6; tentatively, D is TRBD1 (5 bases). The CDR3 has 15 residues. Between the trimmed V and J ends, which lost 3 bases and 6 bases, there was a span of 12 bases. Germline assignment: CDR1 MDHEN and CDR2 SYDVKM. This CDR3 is CASSLDGTPNSPLHF. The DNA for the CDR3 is TGTGCCAGCAGTTTGGACGGGACGCCTAATTCACCCCTCCACTTT.

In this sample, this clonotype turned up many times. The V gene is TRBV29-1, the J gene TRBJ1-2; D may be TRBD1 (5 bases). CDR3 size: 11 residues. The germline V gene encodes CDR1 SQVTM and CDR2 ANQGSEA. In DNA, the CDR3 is TGCAGGCCCCCCCGGGGCGACGGCTACACCTTC. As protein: CRPPRGDGYTF.

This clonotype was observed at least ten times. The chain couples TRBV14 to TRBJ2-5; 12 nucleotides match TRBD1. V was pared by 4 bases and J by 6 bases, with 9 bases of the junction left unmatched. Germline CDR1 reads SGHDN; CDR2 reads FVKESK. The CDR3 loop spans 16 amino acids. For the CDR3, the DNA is TGTGCCAGCAGCCCAACCGGGACAGGGGGCCTGAAGACCCAGTACTTC. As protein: CASSPTGTGGLKTQYF.

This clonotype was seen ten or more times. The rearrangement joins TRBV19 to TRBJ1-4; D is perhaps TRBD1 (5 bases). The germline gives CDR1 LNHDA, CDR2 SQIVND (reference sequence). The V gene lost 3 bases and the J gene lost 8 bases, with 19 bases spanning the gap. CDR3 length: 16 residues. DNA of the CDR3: TGTGCCAGTAGTATTAGCCTGTTGCAGGGAGCGGAAAAACTGTTTTTT. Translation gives CASSISLLQGAEKLFF. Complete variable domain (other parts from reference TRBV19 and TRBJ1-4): DGGITQSPKYLFRKEGQNVTLSCEQNLNHDAMYWYRQDPGQGLRLIYYSQIVNDFQKGDIAEGYSVSREKKESFPLTVTSAQKNPTAFYLCASSISLLQGAEKLFFGSGTQLSVL.

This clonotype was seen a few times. The CDR3 loop reads CASSERQGVRSYEQYF. CDR3 sequence (DNA): TGTGCCAGCAGTGAACGGCAGGGGGTCCGCTCCTACGAGCAGTACTTC. V and J are TRBV2 and TRBJ2-7; 7 nucleotides line up with TRBD1. Trimming cost V 2 bases and J 0 bases; bases outside gene matches: 7. This CDR3 has 16 residues. The germline gives CDR1 SNHLY, CDR2 FYNNEI. Variable domain in full (rest from reference TRBV2 and TRBJ2-7): EPEVTQTPSHQVTQMGQEVILRCVPISNHLYFYWYRQILGQKVEFLVSFYNNEISEKSEIFDDQFSVERPDGSNFTLKIRSTKLEDSAMYFCASSERQGVRSYEQYFGPGTRLTVT.

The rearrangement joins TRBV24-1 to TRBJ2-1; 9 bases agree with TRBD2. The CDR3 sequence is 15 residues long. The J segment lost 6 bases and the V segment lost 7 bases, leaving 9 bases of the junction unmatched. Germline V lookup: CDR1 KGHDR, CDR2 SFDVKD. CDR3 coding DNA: TGTGCCACCAGATGGGGAGCGGGAGGCTCCAATGAGCAGTTCTTC. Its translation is CATRWGAGGSNEQFF.

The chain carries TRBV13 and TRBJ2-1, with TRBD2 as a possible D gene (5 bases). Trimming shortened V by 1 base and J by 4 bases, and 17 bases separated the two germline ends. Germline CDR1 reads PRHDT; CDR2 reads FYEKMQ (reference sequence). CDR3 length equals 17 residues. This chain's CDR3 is CASSLAGIGSVYNEQFF. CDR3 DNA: TGTGCCAGCAGCTTAGCGGGGATTGGTTCGGTTTACAATGAGCAGTTCTTC. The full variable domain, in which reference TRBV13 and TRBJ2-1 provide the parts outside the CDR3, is AAGVIQSPRHLIKEKRETATLKCYPIPRHDTVYWYQQGPGQDPQFLISFYEKMQSDKGSIPDRFSAQQFSDYHSELNMSSLELGDSALYFCASSLAGIGSVYNEQFFGPGTRLTVL.